These T cell receptor beta chains were read from a single sample in a study of blood T cell repertoires in COVID-19. Generated by immunoSEQ multiplex PCR, the TCRdb table keeps only in-frame clones and is missing some. This table holds roughly 190,000 clones, 86% found once. Sequences were obtained from peripheral blood. Receptor source: a woman aged 60-75 years with COVID-19, enrolled during active disease. CDR3s include the opening cysteine and the closing phenylalanine or tryptophan. The order of the fields is CDR3 length, V gene, clone size, J gene, CDR3 protein. Not every row has a clone size; where given, it reads once, few, many or a size class.

>15|TRBV27|NA|TRBJ1-3
CASSLQGALGNTIYF
>17|TRBV25-1|few|TRBJ1-3
CASSEFAGQISGNTIYF
>17|TRBV4-3|NA|TRBJ2-1
CASSPASASGRLQRQFF
>15|TRBV4-3|NA|TRBJ2-2
CASSQEIATTGELFF
>16|TRBV19|NA|TRBJ2-7
CASSTLAGGIVVEQYF
>11|TRBV29-1|once|TRBJ1-2
CSVAGVDGYTF
>15|TRBV4-3|NA|TRBJ2-7
CASSQSTSVYYEQYF
>15|TRBV7-7|NA|TRBJ2-7
CASSPFAGVAYEQYF
>15|TRBV7-9|NA|TRBJ2-2
CASSLGQGWTGELFF
>17|TRBV19|NA|TRBJ2-4
CASSMGQGTLAKNIQYF
>15|TRBV5-4|NA|TRBJ2-7
CASSLGLAGNYEQYF
>15|TRBV7-2|NA|TRBJ1-6
CASSLEASAGSPLHF
>15|TRBV24-1|few|TRBJ2-3
CATSVSSGFTDTQYF
>15|TRBV4-1|NA|TRBJ1-2
CASSQVSQSGYGYTF
>15|TRBV18|NA|TRBJ1-1
CASSPRIGQNTEAFF
>14|TRBV28|NA|TRBJ2-7
CASSLRGGRYEQYF
>16|TRBV30|once|TRBJ1-6
CACLLGGTAEGSPLHF
>14|TRBV27|NA|TRBJ1-5
CASRSDTSNQPQHF
>15|TRBV4-1|NA|TRBJ1-5
CASSQGAMSNQPQHF
>13|TRBV5-1|NA|TRBJ2-5
CASSLGGRETQYF
>16|TRBV11-2|few|TRBJ2-7
CASSLAGGRTSYEQYF
>16|TRBV25-1|NA|TRBJ1-2
CASSSKMRGEYYGYTF
>14|TRBV5-1|NA|TRBJ2-5
CASSGTGAGETQYF
>14|TRBV6-6|NA|TRBJ1-1
CASSRWAENTEAFF
>14|TRBV27|NA|TRBJ2-7
CASSGTGGGYEQYF
>14|TRBV28|NA|TRBJ1-5
CASSSYREGQPQHF
>18|TRBV28|NA|TRBJ2-3
CASSLSLGGGVRTDTQYF
>15|TRBV7-2|NA|TRBJ2-1
CASSFLAGPTNEQFF
>16|TRBV4-2|few|TRBJ1-1
CASSRGTGGLGTEAFF
>13|TRBV6-5|NA|TRBJ2-1
CASSFGQEDEQFF
>14|TRBV2|once|TRBJ2-7
CASRGGSGSVEQYF
>13|TRBV9|NA|TRBJ2-7
CASSVGRHYEQYF
>14|TRBV18|few|TRBJ1-4
CASSQTGKGEKLFF
>13|TRBV15|NA|TRBJ2-7
CATGDSRSYEQYF
>15|TRBV7-8|NA|TRBJ2-2
CASSERRAGTGELFF
>12|TRBV29-1|NA|TRBJ1-3
CSVFSYGNTIYF
>15|TRBV7-2|once|TRBJ2-7
CASSPTSGRVYEQYF
>16|TRBV20-1|NA|TRBJ1-5
CSASDARTYSNQPQHF
>15|TRBV5-4|few|TRBJ2-7
CASSLSGRSDYEQYF
>14|TRBV4-3|NA|TRBJ2-7
CASSQDPQAGEQYF
>13|TRBV30|NA|TRBJ1-1
CAWQKTGNTEAFF
>14|TRBV9|few|TRBJ2-7
CASSVGSISYEQYF
>13|TRBV28|NA|TRBJ2-7
CASSSPGIHEQYF
>16|TRBV5-1|NA|TRBJ1-2
CASSSDFGGANYGYTF
>15|TRBV19|NA|TRBJ2-7
CASSIGREPSYEQYF
>13|TRBV7-2|NA|TRBJ1-5
CASSFTGDQPQHF
>14|TRBV6-2/TRBV6-3|NA|TRBJ1-5
CASSYGEDNQPQHF
>14|TRBV7-6|NA|TRBJ1-6
CASSLDGQNSPLHF